These T cell receptor beta chains were read from a single sample in a study of T-cell memory formation after mild COVID-19. TCRdb reprocessed the 5' RACE reads via MiXCR and lists one record per CDR3 protein. This table holds more than 400,000 distinct CDR3 sequences, around a sixth found once. Material: PBMCs or a T cell subset sorted from them (not recorded which). The receptors derive from an adult woman who had mild COVID-19 (a few samples of this study predate the infection). Cell type and time point are not known. Each CDR3 is given with its conserved first and last residue. Fields, in order: J gene, D gene, V gene, clone size, CDR3 DNA, CDR3 protein. A D gene is named only where the DNA matches it firmly. Clone sizes are given selectively: once, few, many, or a class where the clone is expanded.

j_call: TRBJ2-3
d_call: -
v_call: TRBV5-1
clone_size: few
cdr3_nt: TGCGCCAGCAGCTTTGTGATCTCTAGCGCCGATACGCAGTATTTT
cdr3_aa: CASSFVISSADTQYF

j_call: TRBJ2-3
d_call: -
v_call: TRBV18
clone_size: -
cdr3_nt: TGTGCCAGCTCACCTGAACGGCATACGCAGTATTTT
cdr3_aa: CASSPERHTQYF

j_call: TRBJ2-1
d_call: TRBD2
v_call: TRBV7-6
clone_size: few
cdr3_nt: TGTGCCAGCAGACAGACTAGCGGGAGTAACCTGCTCTACAATGAGCAGTTCTTC
cdr3_aa: CASRQTSGSNLLYNEQFF

j_call: TRBJ2-2
d_call: TRBD1
v_call: TRBV18
clone_size: few
cdr3_nt: TGTGCCAGCTCACCACTGGCCGGGACAGTAACTCCCACCGGGGAGCTGTTTTTT
cdr3_aa: CASSPLAGTVTPTGELFF

j_call: TRBJ1-1
d_call: TRBD1
v_call: TRBV5-1
clone_size: few
cdr3_nt: TGCGCCAGCAGCTTGGAAACAGGGGGCTCTGAAGCTTTCTTT
cdr3_aa: CASSLETGGSEAFF

j_call: TRBJ1-1
d_call: -
v_call: TRBV29-1
clone_size: once
cdr3_nt: TGCAGCGTTGATTTGGGGGCGGGCACTGAAGCTTTCTTT
cdr3_aa: CSVDLGAGTEAFF

j_call: TRBJ2-7
d_call: -
v_call: TRBV4-3
clone_size: -
cdr3_nt: TGCGCCAGCAGCCCTGTCGTGGGCCCTTACGAGCAGTACTTC
cdr3_aa: CASSPVVGPYEQYF

j_call: TRBJ1-1
d_call: -
v_call: TRBV21-1
clone_size: -
cdr3_nt: TGTGCCAGCAGCACCCTGGGGTTGCAGGAGTGGTTGAAAGCTTTCTTT
cdr3_aa: CASSTLGLQEWLKAFF

j_call: TRBJ2-2
d_call: TRBD1
v_call: TRBV6-5
clone_size: -
cdr3_nt: TGTGCCAGCAGTACCCGACAGGGAATGGGCACCGGGGAGCTGTTTTTT
cdr3_aa: CASSTRQGMGTGELFF

j_call: TRBJ2-7
d_call: -
v_call: TRBV27
clone_size: few
cdr3_nt: TGTGCCAGCAGTTCTCCGACTAGCTCCTACGAGCAGTACTTC
cdr3_aa: CASSSPTSSYEQYF

j_call: TRBJ2-1
d_call: TRBD2
v_call: TRBV5-1
clone_size: -
cdr3_nt: TGCGCCAGCAGGGAAACGGGACTAGCGGGAAACAATGAGCAGTTCTTC
cdr3_aa: CASRETGLAGNNEQFF

j_call: TRBJ1-4
d_call: TRBD1
v_call: TRBV6-5
clone_size: few
cdr3_nt: TGTGCCAGCAGTTACTCGAGGGGGACAGCTTATGAAAAACTGTTTTTT
cdr3_aa: CASSYSRGTAYEKLFF

j_call: TRBJ1-5
d_call: TRBD1
v_call: TRBV7-2
clone_size: -
cdr3_nt: TGTGCCAGCAGCGACAGGGGAAACGGCAATCAGCCCCAGCATTTT
cdr3_aa: CASSDRGNGNQPQHF

j_call: TRBJ2-1
d_call: -
v_call: TRBV20-1
clone_size: -
cdr3_nt: TGCAGTGTGGAGAGTGGTAGGGGTTTGTGGAATGAGCAGTTCTTC
cdr3_aa: CSVESGRGLWNEQFF

j_call: TRBJ2-7
d_call: TRBD1
v_call: TRBV18
clone_size: many
cdr3_nt: TGTGCCAGCTCACCTACCGGGACAGGGCAACTCTACGAGCAGTACTTC
cdr3_aa: CASSPTGTGQLYEQYF

j_call: TRBJ2-1
d_call: TRBD1
v_call: TRBV6-2/TRBV6-3
clone_size: many
cdr3_nt: TGTGCCAGCAGGGTGGGGACAGTGGGGAATGAGCAGTTCTTC
cdr3_aa: CASRVGTVGNEQFF

j_call: TRBJ2-2
d_call: TRBD2
v_call: TRBV7-9
clone_size: few
cdr3_nt: TGTGCCAGCAGCTTGCGGGAGATCAACACCGGGGAGCTGTTTTTT
cdr3_aa: CASSLREINTGELFF

j_call: TRBJ2-1
d_call: -
v_call: TRBV15
clone_size: -
cdr3_nt: TGTGCCACCAGCTGGAGACTTCAAGAGCAGTTCTTC
cdr3_aa: CATSWRLQEQFF

j_call: TRBJ1-2
d_call: -
v_call: TRBV6-1
clone_size: few
cdr3_nt: TGTGCCAGCAGTGGAGGGTTCGGCTACACCTTC
cdr3_aa: CASSGGFGYTF

j_call: TRBJ1-6
d_call: -
v_call: TRBV3-1
clone_size: -
cdr3_nt: TGTGCCAGCAGCCGGACAGACTATAATTCACCCCTCCACTTT
cdr3_aa: CASSRTDYNSPLHF

j_call: TRBJ2-7
d_call: TRBD1
v_call: TRBV24-1
clone_size: -
cdr3_nt: TGTGCCACCAGTGATCGAAGGGACAGGAAGGAGTACTTC
cdr3_aa: CATSDRRDRKEYF

j_call: TRBJ2-7
d_call: TRBD2
v_call: TRBV25-1
clone_size: few
cdr3_nt: TGTGCCAGCAGTTATGGGGGGCGGGGGGTCGAGCCCTACGAGCAGTACTTC
cdr3_aa: CASSYGGRGVEPYEQYF

j_call: TRBJ2-7
d_call: -
v_call: TRBV6-5
clone_size: -
cdr3_nt: TGTGCCAGCGGCTACAGGTTCCCATACGAGCAGTACTTC
cdr3_aa: CASGYRFPYEQYF

j_call: TRBJ1-5
d_call: TRBD1
v_call: TRBV20-1
clone_size: -
cdr3_nt: TGCAGTGCTAGAGAGGGGACAGGGCGCAATCAGCCCCAGCATTTT
cdr3_aa: CSAREGTGRNQPQHF

j_call: TRBJ1-1
d_call: -
v_call: TRBV29-1
clone_size: -
cdr3_nt: TGCAGCGTTGAGGGGGCAGCGAGGGGTCCTGAAGCTTTCTTT
cdr3_aa: CSVEGAARGPEAFF

j_call: TRBJ1-1
d_call: TRBD1
v_call: TRBV5-1
clone_size: -
cdr3_nt: TGCGCCAGCAGTAAAAATAACAGGGGGCCGAACACTGAAGCTTTCTTT
cdr3_aa: CASSKNNRGPNTEAFF

j_call: TRBJ1-5
d_call: -
v_call: TRBV20-1
clone_size: -
cdr3_nt: TGCAGTGCTAGATGGTCTGCTTATAGCAATCAGCCCCAGCATTTT
cdr3_aa: CSARWSAYSNQPQHF

j_call: TRBJ2-3
d_call: -
v_call: TRBV7-9
clone_size: few
cdr3_nt: TGTGCCAGCAGCTTAATCGGTTTCTTGCGGGGAGGCACAGATACGCAGTATTTT
cdr3_aa: CASSLIGFLRGGTDTQYF

j_call: TRBJ1-4
d_call: TRBD1
v_call: TRBV5-1
clone_size: -
cdr3_nt: TGCGCCAGCAGCGGACAGGGGTCGGCTAATGAAAAACTGTTTTTT
cdr3_aa: CASSGQGSANEKLFF

j_call: TRBJ1-4
d_call: TRBD1
v_call: TRBV7-9
clone_size: -
cdr3_nt: TGTGCCAGCAGCTTCGGGACAGGGCCGCGTTGGGCAAGCGAAAAACTGTTTTTT
cdr3_aa: CASSFGTGPRWASEKLFF

j_call: TRBJ1-2
d_call: TRBD1
v_call: TRBV12-3/TRBV12-4
clone_size: -
cdr3_nt: TGTGCCAGCAGTTTATGGCAGGGGGAGGGCTACACCTTC
cdr3_aa: CASSLWQGEGYTF

j_call: TRBJ1-5
d_call: TRBD1
v_call: TRBV3-1
clone_size: -
cdr3_nt: TGTGCCAGCAGCCAACATAACAGGGGAGACAATCAGCCCCAGCATTTT
cdr3_aa: CASSQHNRGDNQPQHF

j_call: TRBJ2-2
d_call: TRBD2
v_call: TRBV4-1
clone_size: -
cdr3_nt: TGCGCCAGCAGCCGGACTAGCGGGGGGGCCTTTTCCGGGGAGCTGTTTTTT
cdr3_aa: CASSRTSGGAFSGELFF

j_call: TRBJ2-7
d_call: TRBD1
v_call: TRBV4-1
clone_size: -
cdr3_nt: TGCGCCAGCAGCCAAGTGACAGGGCGGTCCTACGAGCAGTACTTC
cdr3_aa: CASSQVTGRSYEQYF

j_call: TRBJ2-3
d_call: TRBD2
v_call: TRBV24-1
clone_size: -
cdr3_nt: TGTGCCACCAGTGATGCCCGGGCGGGAGGGACAGATACGCAGTATTTT
cdr3_aa: CATSDARAGGTDTQYF

j_call: TRBJ1-2
d_call: -
v_call: TRBV12-3/TRBV12-4
clone_size: -
cdr3_nt: TGTGCCAGCAGCCGGGGGGTTAACTATGGCTACACCTTC
cdr3_aa: CASSRGVNYGYTF

j_call: TRBJ1-2
d_call: -
v_call: TRBV29-1
clone_size: -
cdr3_nt: TGCAGCGTTGATCTGGCCATGTCTCGGGGCTACACCTTC
cdr3_aa: CSVDLAMSRGYTF

j_call: TRBJ2-1
d_call: -
v_call: TRBV11-2
clone_size: -
cdr3_nt: TGTGCCAGCAGTTTCGGTCACAATGAGCAGTTCTTC
cdr3_aa: CASSFGHNEQFF

j_call: TRBJ2-3
d_call: TRBD2
v_call: TRBV6-2/TRBV6-3
clone_size: -
cdr3_nt: TGTGCCGCGGGGGGTTATACGCAGTATTTT
cdr3_aa: CAAGGYTQYF

j_call: TRBJ1-3
d_call: -
v_call: TRBV12-3/TRBV12-4
clone_size: few
cdr3_nt: TGTGCCAGCAGACCCCCTCATCCCATATATTTT
cdr3_aa: CASRPPHPIYF

j_call: TRBJ2-3
d_call: TRBD2
v_call: TRBV5-1
clone_size: once
cdr3_nt: TGCGCCAGCAGCACCGGACGTAGCTGGCGGGGGGGAAGCACAGATACGCAGTATTTT
cdr3_aa: CASSTGRSWRGGSTDTQYF